This passage covers 7 T cell receptor beta chains from one sample sequenced in a study of OX40 agonist ivuxolimab in advanced cancers. The repertoire was sequenced with immunoSEQ multiplex PCR; TCRdb's copy has only in-frame clones and lacks some. The sample comprises approximately 66,000 clones, 88% of which are singletons, and approximately 0.6% rests with the top ten. This specimen consisted of CD4+ or CD8+ T cells sorted from blood, obtained in a trial of the OX40 agonist ivuxolimab. The receptor set was obtained from an adult with an advanced solid tumor such as melanoma, head and neck, liver or kidney cancer.

This clone was seen more than once but under ten times. The chain links TRBV9 to TRBJ2-1; D unresolved. This CDR3 has 14 amino acids. The V end was cut by 0 bases, the J end by 3 bases, with 7 bases between. Germline V gene lookup returns CDR1 SGDLS and CDR2 YYNGEE. DNA for the CDR3: TGTGCCAGCAGCGTAGTCCCAGGCTACAATGAGCAGTTCTTC. Protein product: CASSVVPGYNEQFF.

This sequence joins TRBV5-4 and TRBJ1-6, with a tentative D call TRBD1 (5 bases). Germline loops: CDR1 SGHNT, CDR2 YYREEE (reference sequence). V lost 0 bases and J lost 7, with 14 bases in between. CDR3 length equals 16 residues. The CDR3 sequence is CASSLGGRGVNSPLHF. CDR3 nucleotide sequence: TGTGCCAGCAGCTTGGGGGGGAGAGGGGTAAATTCACCCCTCCACTTT.

This chain joins TRBV10-3 and TRBJ2-2; D not resolved. Germline assignment: CDR1 ENHRY and CDR2 SYGVKD. V was shortened by 7 bases and J by 4 bases, with 7 bases between the two germline ends. This CDR3 is built from 12 residues. The chain's CDR3 is CAIKAATGELFF. CDR3 DNA: TGTGCCATCAAGGCAGCCACCGGGGAGCTGTTTTTT.

This chain connects TRBV27 to TRBJ2-6; possibly TRBD1 for D (7 bases). Germline-derived CDR1 and CDR2 are MNHEY and SMNVEV (reference sequence). The germline V and J ends were trimmed by 7 bases and 0 bases, with 25 bases remaining between them. This CDR3 comprises 20 residues. Here the CDR3 reads CASTSTLRGTALSGANVLTF. The CDR3 DNA follows: TGTGCCAGCACTTCCACTCTCCGCGGGACAGCGCTCTCTGGGGCCAACGTCCTGACTTTC.

V usage is TRBV7-9 and J usage is TRBJ1-3; D is possibly TRBD1 (5 bases). V was shortened by 2 bases and J by 4 bases, with 15 bases between the two germline ends. This CDR3 spans 16 amino acids. Looked up from germline, CDR1 is SEHNR and CDR2 is FQNEAQ (reference sequence). The CDR3 coding sequence is TGTGCCAGCAGCTTAACGCGGGACCTATTCGGAAACACCATATATTTT. Protein sequence: CASSLTRDLFGNTIYF. Filled out from reference TRBV7-9 and TRBJ1-3, the complete variable domain reads DTGVSQNPRHKITKRGQNVTFRCDPISEHNRLYWYRQTLGQGPEFLTYFQNEAQLEKSRLLSDRFSAERPKGSFSTLEIQRTEQGDSAMYLCASSLTRDLFGNTIYFGEGSWLTVV.

V usage is TRBV10-3 and J usage is TRBJ2-7; D gene uncertain. The V end was cut by 5 bases, the J end by 6 bases, with 11 bases between. The CDR3 consists of 12 residues. Germline CDR1 is ENHRY and CDR2 is SYGVKD. This chain's CDR3 is CAISIGSVEQYF. In nucleotides, the CDR3 is TGTGCCATCAGTATAGGCTCCGTCGAGCAGTACTTC.

The V gene is TRBV9, the J gene TRBJ1-6; 10 bases match TRBD1. J lost 11 bases, V lost 3 bases, and 5 bases had no gene match. Per germline, CDR1 SGDLS and CDR2 YYNGEE. This CDR3 is built from 14 residues. CDR3 DNA: TGTGCCAGCAGCGGACAGGGGGCGCCGGCACCCCTCCACTTT. Translated, it gives CASSGQGAPAPLHF.